These 2 T cell receptor beta chains were all obtained from the same sample, sequenced in a study of CD8 T cells in Susac syndrome. Random hexamers were used to reverse transcribe roughly 0.5 to 1 ug of RNA. TCRdb used MiXCR to reprocess the immunoSEQ multiplex PCR reads, holding one entry per CDR3 protein. Among just under 150,000 distinct CDR3 sequences listed, roughly 95% were seen once. The specimen was CD4+ T cells from PBMCs. These receptors were obtained from a human donor in good health.

This clonotype was picked up one time. The V gene is TRBV7-2, the J gene TRBJ1-1, with 8 bases aligning to TRBD1. Germline assignment: CDR1 SGHTA and CDR2 FQGNSA. After removal of 4 bases from V and 1 base from J, the junction contained 5 bases not matched to a gene. CDR3 length: 15 amino acids. The CDR3 protein is CASSSGTGWNTEAFF. The CDR3 DNA reads TGTGCCAGCAGCTCCGGGACAGGTTGGAACACTGAAGCTTTCTTT. The variable domain in full, completed from reference TRBV7-2 and TRBJ1-1, reads GAGVSQSPSNKVTEKGKDVELRCDPISGHTALYWYRQSLGQGLEFLIYFQGNSAPDKSGLPSDRFSAERTGGSVSTLTIQRTQQEDSAVYLCASSSGTGWNTEAFFGQGTRLTVV.

The table lists this clonotype with a count of one. DNA for the CDR3: TGTGCCAGCACCCTAGTGACAGGGGGCCGGGACGAGCAGTACTTC. Its protein is CASTLVTGGRDEQYF. The gene calls are TRBV28 and TRBJ2-7; 10 nucleotides line up with TRBD1. CDR1 and CDR2 (germline): MDHEN, SYDVKM. The CDR3 spans 15 residues. V gave up 7 bases and J gave up 5 bases; unmatched junction bases: 11.